The sequence of this T cell receptor (beta chain) was determined in a study of long-term antiretroviral therapy in people with HIV. For the study at large: Collection dates of the earliest samples fall about a decade before the 2015 immediate-ART recommendation.

Germline V lookup: CDR1 SGHKS, CDR2 YYEKEE (reference sequence). V lost 1 base, J lost 5 bases, and 10 bases lay in between. The length of the CDR3 is 14 residues. Points on this clone: Its antigen is undetermined.

Overall study findings and caveats: ART adherence, viral resistance and therapy changes were undocumented. The ART regimens used between about 2004 and 2017 may be less effective than current ones.

Runs used v3.0 of the immunoSEQ assay and were done at survey level. Measured with immunoSEQ multiplex PCR; TCRdb has only the in-frame clones, and not every one. The sample consists of 28,000 or so clones, roughly 90% of them appearing once. This rearrangement joins TRBV5-5 to TRBJ1-5, with D maybe TRBD1 (5 bases). The sequence derives from a woman aged 18 to 35 with HIV. Sequencing used unsorted PBMCs, obtained 0.5 years after starting antiretroviral therapy. The CDR3 spells CASSLSPGHQPQHF. CDR3 in DNA: TGTGCCAGCAGCTTGTCCCCAGGGCATCAGCCCCAGCATTTT.